This T cell receptor (beta chain) was recovered during a study of T-cell memory formation after mild COVID-19. Study conclusions and caveats: The appearance of some responding clones in pre-infection memory suggested that cross-reactive memory joined. The second-wave clones peaking on day 37 were not confirmed as SARS-CoV-2-specific. Contracting CD4+ clones lay largely in CM and EM, with CD8+ ones residing in EMRA.

On this clonotype: Its target is unknown.

Trimming took 2 bases from V and 7 from J, leaving 10 bases between them. The CDR3 has 14 residues. In germline, CDR1 is SGHDT, CDR2 YYEEEE. TCR alpha and TCR beta cDNA libraries carrying sample barcodes and UMIs came from 5'RACE with constant-segment primers. TCRdb processed the 5' RACE reads anew with MiXCR; each CDR3 protein has one entry. The top ten clones hold more than 20% of a sample with some 250,000 distinct CDR3 sequences, 15% to 20% of them seen once. Sequences were obtained from PBMCs or a T cell subset sorted from them (not recorded which). The chain couples TRBV5-6 to TRBJ1-6; maybe TRBD1 (5 bases). The source is a man aged 18 to 30 who had mild COVID-19 (a few samples of this study predate the infection). Cell type and time point are not known. In DNA, the CDR3 is TGTGCCAGCAGCTTCGACAGTCCAAATTCACCCCTCCACTTT. Translated: CASSFDSPNSPLHF.